What follows describes a single TCR beta chain. The repertoire was sequenced with immunoSEQ multiplex PCR; TCRdb's copy has only in-frame clones and lacks some. Of about 73,000 clones in the sample, around 95% are singletons; the top ten hold around 3%. V lost 6 bases, J lost 5 bases, and 16 bases lay in between. CDR1 and CDR2 (germline): MNHEY, SMNVEV (reference sequence). The CDR3 sequence is 14 residues long. These data originate in a study of cytomegalovirus exposure and HLA in healthy donors. The approximately 120-subject validation cohort, separate from the 666-subject first cohort, included the donors.

What was sequenced was PBMCs. This chain links TRBV27 with TRBJ1-1; D may be TRBD1 (5 bases). This receptor was taken from a man younger than 30 in good health and CMV-seronegative. In DNA, the CDR3 is TGTGCCAGCAGGGGAACAGGTAAGGGGACTGAAGCTTTCTTT. Its translation: CASRGTGKGTEAFF.